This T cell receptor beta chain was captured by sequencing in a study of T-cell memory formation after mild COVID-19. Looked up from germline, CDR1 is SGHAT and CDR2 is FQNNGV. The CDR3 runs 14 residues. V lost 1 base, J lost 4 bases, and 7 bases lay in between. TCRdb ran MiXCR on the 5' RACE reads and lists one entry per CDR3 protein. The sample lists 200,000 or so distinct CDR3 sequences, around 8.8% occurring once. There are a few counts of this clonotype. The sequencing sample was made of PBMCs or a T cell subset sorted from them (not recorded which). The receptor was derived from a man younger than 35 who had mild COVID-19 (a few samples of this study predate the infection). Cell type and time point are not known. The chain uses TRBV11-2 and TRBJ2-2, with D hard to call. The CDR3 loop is CASSLAEFTGELFF. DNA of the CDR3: TGTGCCAGCAGCTTAGCCGAATTCACCGGGGAGCTGTTTTTT.